The rows below give T cell receptor beta chains drawn from one sample of a study of CD8+CD57+ T cells in acquired aplastic anemia. TCRdb independently ran MiXCR on the reads; one entry per CDR3 protein. Altogether roughly 180,000 distinct CDR3 sequences are present, roughly 64% being singletons, with the ten largest covering about half. Sequencing input: sorted CD4+, CD8+, or CD8+CD57+ T cells (not recorded which) from PBMCs. These TCRs come from a human donor with severe aplastic anemia or a healthy control (not recorded which). Both conserved end residues are part of each CDR3. Each record gives: D gene, J gene, V gene, clone size, CDR3 protein, CDR3 DNA. A D gene is named only where the DNA matches it firmly. Size tells how often a clone was seen (once, few, many) or the class of an expanded clone, and some rows leave it out.

>NA|TRBJ2-3|TRBV2|NA
CASSYGGHTDTQYF
TGTGCCAGCAGTTACGGCGGTCACACAGATACGCAGTATTTT
>TRBD1|TRBJ2-7|TRBV9|NA
CASRERRQGAYEQYF
TGTGCCAGCAGGGAGCGGAGACAGGGGGCCTACGAGCAGTACTTC
>NA|TRBJ1-2|TRBV25-1|NA
CASSEPQVLYGYTF
TGTGCCAGCAGTGAACCCCAGGTCCTCTATGGCTACACCTTC
>NA|TRBJ2-7|TRBV5-5|NA
CASSLGSGSYEQYF
TGTGCCAGCAGCTTGGGGTCGGGGTCCTACGAGCAGTACTTC
>NA|TRBJ2-2|TRBV30|few
CAWTENTGELFF
TGTGCCTGGACAGAAAACACCGGGGAGCTGTTTTTT
>TRBD1|TRBJ1-1|TRBV9|few
CASAPTGANTEAFF
TGTGCCAGCGCTCCTACAGGGGCCAACACTGAAGCTTTCTTT
>NA|TRBJ2-1|TRBV7-9|NA
CASSLSGNEQFF
TGTGCCAGCAGCTTATCGGGGAATGAGCAGTTCTTC
>NA|TRBJ1-5|TRBV19|many
CASSMGQGSQPQHF
TGTGCCAGTAGTATGGGGCAGGGTAGTCAGCCCCAGCATTTT
>NA|TRBJ2-3|TRBV7-2|few
CASSFESATRTDTQYF
TGTGCCAGCAGCTTTGAGAGCGCGACCCGCACAGATACGCAGTATTTT
>NA|TRBJ1-5|TRBV6-2/TRBV6-3|many
CASSYSDSSNQPQHF
TGTGCCAGCAGTTACTCCGACAGTAGCAATCAGCCCCAGCATTTT
>TRBD2|TRBJ2-5|TRBV25-1|NA
CASSRRTGRGETQYF
TGTGCCAGCAGTCGAAGGACGGGGAGGGGAGAGACCCAGTACTTC
>TRBD1|TRBJ1-2|TRBV7-2|NA
CASSLTEGARGYTF
TGTGCCAGCAGCTTAACAGAGGGGGCTCGAGGCTACACCTTC
>NA|TRBJ1-2|TRBV2|NA
CASSEGQGSYGYTF
TGTGCCAGCAGTGAAGGGCAGGGGAGCTATGGCTACACCTTC
>NA|TRBJ2-7|TRBV5-1|few
CASSLVGGSSYEQYF
TGCGCCAGCAGCTTGGTAGGGGGAAGCTCCTACGAGCAGTACTTC
>NA|TRBJ1-5|TRBV7-8|NA
CASSTDIPWGNQPQHF
TGTGCCAGCAGCACGGACATCCCGTGGGGCAATCAGCCCCAGCATTTT
>NA|TRBJ2-7|TRBV9|NA
CASSVGSDYSYEQYF
TGTGCCAGCAGCGTAGGGAGCGACTACTCCTACGAGCAGTACTTC
>NA|TRBJ2-7|TRBV7-2|NA
CASSFGRGGGEQYF
TGTGCCAGCAGCTTTGGCAGGGGAGGTGGAGAGCAGTACTTC
>TRBD2|TRBJ2-1|TRBV12-3/TRBV12-4|many
CASRLAGAAYNEQFF
TGTGCCAGCAGACTAGCGGGCGCCGCCTACAATGAGCAGTTCTTC
>TRBD2|TRBJ2-7|TRBV6-6|NA
CASSEREGFEQYF
TGTGCCAGCAGTGAAAGGGAGGGCTTCGAGCAGTACTTC
>NA|TRBJ2-1|TRBV19|NA
CASIGGLGMLFF
TGTGCCAGTATAGGGGGATTGGGCATGCTGTTCTTC
>NA|TRBJ2-2|TRBV25-1|NA
CASSVSLGQGYEQYFGPVTGELFF
NA
>NA|TRBJ2-5|TRBV5-4|NA
CASSPRRSQETQYF
TGTGCCAGCAGCCCGCGACGTTCCCAAGAGACCCAGTACTTC
>NA|TRBJ2-1|TRBV25-1|once
CASSESYYNEQFF
TGTGCCAGCAGTGAGTCGTATTACAATGAGCAGTTCTTC
>NA|TRBJ2-1|TRBV24-1|NA
CATSSGLAPLRDQQFF
TGTGCCACCTCCTCGGGATTAGCGCCCCTAAGGGATCAGCAGTTCTTC
>TRBD1|TRBJ1-2|TRBV10-3|NA
CAITRGQGAYNYGYTF
TGTGCCATCACTAGGGGACAGGGGGCCTATAACTATGGCTACACCTTC
>TRBD2|TRBJ2-1|TRBV7-3|NA
CASSNSGSWGDEQFF
TGTGCCAGCAGCAATAGCGGGAGCTGGGGCGATGAGCAGTTCTTC
>NA|TRBJ1-1|TRBV2|NA
CASSSGYSYEAFF
TGTGCCAGCAGCTCCGGATACTCCTACGAAGCTTTCTTT
>TRBD2|TRBJ2-7|TRBV7-2|NA
CASSGTVAGGGQYF
TGTGCCAGCAGCGGAACCGTAGCGGGGGGAGGGCAGTACTTC
>NA|TRBJ1-5|TRBV13|many
CASSFAGNQPQHF
TGTGCCAGCAGCTTTGCAGGGAATCAGCCCCAGCATTTT
>TRBD1|TRBJ2-3|TRBV9|few
CASSGWTGGGPDTQYF
TGTGCCAGCAGCGGATGGACAGGGGGGGGGCCAGATACGCAGTATTTT
>NA|TRBJ1-1|TRBV20-1|NA
CSASPIMNTEAFF
TGCAGTGCTTCCCCGATCATGAACACTGAAGCTTTCTTT
>NA|TRBJ1-1|TRBV4-1|NA
CASSQDPGANTEAFF
TGCGCCAGCAGCCAAGATCCAGGGGCGAACACTGAAGCTTTCTTT
>NA|TRBJ2-7|TRBV7-9|once
CASSQGTSGLYEQYF
TGTGCCAGCAGCCAAGGGACAAGTGGGCTCTACGAGCAGTACTTC
>TRBD1|TRBJ1-6|TRBV5-1|NA
CASSQGQDNSPLHF
TGCGCCAGCAGCCAGGGACAGGATAATTCACCCCTCCACTTT
>NA|TRBJ2-5|TRBV5-6|NA
CASSPGAAQETQYF
TGTGCCAGCAGCCCGGGGGCGGCTCAAGAGACCCAGTACTTC
>NA|TRBJ2-3|TRBV3-1|many
CASSQDTGQPDTQYF
TGTGCCAGCAGCCAAGATACGGGACAACCAGATACGCAGTATTTT
>NA|TRBJ1-4|TRBV7-2|NA
CASSLPGSGKLFF
TGTGCCAGCAGCTTACCGGGATCGGGAAAACTGTTTTTT
>NA|TRBJ1-1|TRBV5-6|many
CASSPSDGNTEAFF
TGTGCCAGCAGCCCCTCGGACGGGAACACTGAAGCTTTCTTT
>NA|TRBJ2-3|TRBV29-1|NA
CSVPPGGFLSTDTQYF
TGCAGCGTGCCCCCTGGCGGTTTTCTTAGCACAGATACGCAGTATTTT
>NA|TRBJ2-7|TRBV20-1|NA
CSAQVVEQYF
TGCAGTGCTCAGGTGGTCGAGCAGTACTTC
>TRBD2|TRBJ2-2|TRBV2|many
CASSGLLAAGELFF
TGTGCCAGCAGTGGCTTACTAGCGGCCGGGGAGCTGTTTTTT
>NA|TRBJ1-1|TRBV6-1|NA
CASSDWYTEAFF
TGTGCCAGCAGTGATTGGTACACTGAAGCTTTCTTT
>TRBD1|TRBJ1-1|TRBV7-2|NA
CASSLGGWDRNTEAFF
TGTGCCAGCAGCTTAGGGGGCTGGGACAGAAACACTGAAGCTTTCTTT
>NA|TRBJ1-5|TRBV20-1|NA
CSATGTVNQPQHF
TGCAGTGCCACCGGGACTGTCAATCAGCCCCAGCATTTT
>TRBD2|TRBJ2-3|TRBV5-1|NA
CASSLGSAGGPVDTQYF
TGCGCCAGCAGCTTGGGTTCGGCGGGGGGGCCGGTAGATACGCAGTATTTT
>NA|TRBJ2-3|TRBV20-1|NA
CSARGPGTDTQYF
TGCAGTGCTAGAGGGCCAGGGACAGATACGCAGTATTTT
>TRBD1|TRBJ2-1|TRBV5-1|NA
CASSLGQGYNEQFF
TGCGCCAGCAGCTTGGGACAGGGCTACAATGAGCAGTTCTTC
>NA|TRBJ2-7|TRBV24-1|NA
CATSVQGCEQYF
TGTGCCACCAGTGTACAGGGTTGCGAGCAGTACTTC